This entry describes one T cell receptor beta chain. What it binds is unknown. The V and J ends lost 0 bases and 3 bases respectively, with 21 bases between them. CDR1 SEHNR and CDR2 FQNEAQ come from the germline V gene (reference sequence). The CDR3 extends over 18 amino acids. This sample was taken from a study of T cell responses to AZD1222 COVID-19 vaccine. The study's findings and limits: Across the whole spike, CD4 TCRs peaked at regions 160-218 and 743-854. Without day 14 samples, only post-peak T cell repertoires were studied. The study found Spike-specific TCR breadth and depth rose after two AZD1222 doses.

TCRdb's table, derived via immunoSEQ multiplex PCR, lists solely in-frame clones and lacks some. Of around 67,000 clones in the sample, about four fifths were seen once. This chain joins TRBV7-9 and TRBJ2-7, with D possibly TRBD2 on 7 matching bases. This TCR was recovered from an adult who received the AZD1222 COVID-19 vaccine. This material consisted of peripheral blood, taken 28 days after the second AZD1222 dose. CDR3 sequence: CASSLASIAGAIGYEQYF. The CDR3 DNA reads TGTGCCAGCAGCTTAGCAAGCATCGCGGGGGCAATCGGCTACGAGCAGTACTTC.